Detailed here is one T cell receptor beta chain. Its antigen remains unknown. The junction differs from germline at one of its ends, possibly a read error. This was a deep-level run. The protocol was immunoSEQ multiplex PCR, while the TCRdb copy is restricted to in-frame clones and leaves out a portion. The sample includes hundreds of thousands of clones, approximately 96% seen only once; the top ten take 0.2% to 0.25%. Terminally differentiated effector memory CD45RA+ cells were excluded from the naive CD8 cells, which were CD45RO-negative and positively selected for CCR7. The donors, all of them Caucasian adults, lived in Nashville, Tennessee. This specimen comes from a study of shared clonotypes between healthy human individuals. Study-level background: Aged between 18 and 49, the donors were a couple of women and three men. Broader study findings: Sampling was confined to blood; repertoires within tissues likely differ.

Germline V gene sequence: CDR1 SEHNR, CDR2 FQNEAQ (reference sequence). CDR3 length equals 11 residues. The chain joins TRBV7-9 to TRBJ2-1; D is ambiguous. Sequenced input: naive CD8+ T cells sorted from blood. The TCR was taken from a man aged 30 to 45 in good health. CDR3 in amino acids: CASSLMNFKIF. The CDR3 DNA reads TGTGCCAGCAGCTTGATGAACTTCAAAATCTTC.